These 8 T cell receptor beta chains share one sample of origin, sequenced in a study of beta chain features in type 1 diabetes. Study-wide results and caveats: Shorter TCRB CDR3s, moderately but significantly so, marked every one of the four CD4+ subsets in Type 1 diabetes patients.

Expressed TCRB transcripts were sequenced because the isolated RNA had all been reverse transcribed beforehand. Some clones are missing from TCRdb's copy, which holds only in-frame ones; the method was immunoSEQ multiplex PCR. This sample yields about 120,000 clones, of which roughly 17% are seen a single time; roughly 2.5% belongs to the top ten. Their specific antigens are unknown. Input material: central memory CD4+ T cells from blood. The receptors originated from a man younger than 30 with type 1 diabetes.

This clone was found a few times. The CDR3 DNA sequence: TGCGCCAGCAGCCAAGACCTCACCTTTTCATCAGATACGCAGTATTTT. Encoded protein: CASSQDLTFSSDTQYF. The rearrangement joins TRBV4-3 to TRBJ2-3; D remains ambiguous. Germline V lookup: CDR1 LGHNA, CDR2 YSLEER. Trimming removed 0 bases at V and 4 bases at J, with 14 bases between. The CDR3 is made up of 16 amino acids.

This clone has a handful of counts. The V call is TRBV28, the J call TRBJ1-2; 8 bases map to TRBD1. The V gene's germline CDR1 is MDHEN and CDR2 SYDVKM. V dropped 7 bases and J dropped 8; count of bases not matched to a gene: 9. The CDR3 length is 13 residues. In DNA, the CDR3 is TGTGCCAGCACCCAGGGGACAGGCCGGGGCTACACCTTC. It specifies CASTQGTGRGYTF.

The table lists this clone with a few counts. In DNA form, the CDR3 reads TGTGCCAGCTCACCACCAGGAGGTCAGCCCCAGCATTTT. Its protein is CASSPPGGQPQHF. The chain uses TRBV18 and TRBJ1-5; D not certain. The V gene lost 0 bases and the J gene lost 6 bases, with 6 bases spanning the gap. The CDR3 has 13 amino acids. Germline V CDR1 and CDR2: KGHSH, LQKENI.

This clone was seen a handful of times. V and J are TRBV29-1 and TRBJ2-7; D is undetermined. Trimming took off 5 bases at V and 4 bases at J, with 9 bases between the two ends. This CDR3 has 11 residues. From germline, CDR1 is SQVTM and CDR2 ANQGSEA. The CDR3 DNA reads as TGCAGCGTTTCACAAAATTACGAGCAGTACTTC. Amino acid sequence: CSVSQNYEQYF.

This clone was detected a few times. CDR3 sequence (DNA): TGCAGCGTTGGTCTATTCGGAGGATCGGATGAGCAGTTCTTC. This translates into CSVGLFGGSDEQFF. The V gene is TRBV29-1, the J gene TRBJ2-1; weak D call: TRBD2 (5 bases). Trimming shortened V by 4 bases and J by 8 bases, and 18 bases separated the two germline ends. The CDR3 is 14 residues long. CDR1 is SQVTM and CDR2 is ANQGSEA in the germline V gene.

The table lists this clone with a few counts. A far larger clone lies a single base away; this is likely a read error. The CDR3 reads CASRDAAGYGYTF. CDR3 in DNA: TGTGCCAGCAGGGACGCGGCAGGGTATGGCTACACCTTC. The chain carries TRBV2 and TRBJ1-2; weak D call: TRBD1 (5 bases). V was pared by 6 bases and J by 5 bases, with 13 bases between. The CDR3 has 13 residues. Germline V gene data show CDR1 as SNHLY and CDR2 as FYNNEI.

This clone was detected a few times. With a much larger clone just one base away, this may be a read error. The V and J genes are TRBV7-2 and TRBJ1-4, with unresolved D. The CDR3 is 15 residues long. Germline CDR1 and CDR2: SGHTA and FQGNSA. The CDR3 reads CSSSSFTATNEKLFF. Written as DNA, the CDR3 is TGTTCCAGCAGCTCCTTTACGGCAACTAATGAAAAACTGTTTTTT.

This clone occurred a few times. The chain couples TRBV18 to TRBJ2-7, with D unresolved. The CDR3 sequence is 15 residues long. Germline lookup yields CDR1 KGHSH and CDR2 LQKENI. The V end lost 2 bases, the J end lost 2 bases, and 13 bases lay between the germline ends. Written as DNA, the CDR3 is TGTGCCAGCTCACCATCAATCTCCTACCCCTACGAGCAGTACTTC. It codes for CASSPSISYPYEQYF. Full variable domain (remainder filled in from reference TRBV18 and TRBJ2-7): NAGVMQNPRHLVRRRGQEARLRCSPMKGHSHVYWYRQLPEEGLKFMVYLQKENIIDESGMPKERFSAEFPKEGPSILRIQQVVRGDSAAYFCASSPSISYPYEQYFGPGTRLTVT.